This T cell receptor (beta chain) comes out of a study of cytomegalovirus exposure and HLA in healthy donors (dated by TCRdb to the late 2010s). About the investigation overall: In an earlier analysis of roughly 590 of the donors, 276 Gb of sequence data and some 120 million unique TCR beta sequences from 150 million to 200 million T cells were reported. A later analysis re-examined previously published TCR beta repertoires from about 670 donors and added high-resolution HLA genotyping to investigate patterns of TCR occurrence. The study aimed to test whether cataloging public T cell receptors could reveal signatures of past pathogen exposure. To decide whether each TCR beta V gene segment behaved as functional or pseudogenic, an earlier analysis of approximately 590 of the donors relied on high-throughput TCR beta sequencing. The number of typed donors differed by locus: 629-630 for A, B, C, DRB1 and DQB1; approximately 520 for DQA1; over 600 for DPA1; and 450 to 480 for DPB1. A later genetic analysis used genome-wide SNP genotypes for about 60% of the roughly 670 donors, treating that subset as a discovery cohort. The T cell repertoires of around 670 subjects were profiled by immunosequencing and related to cytomegalovirus serostatus. The genetic ancestry cluster associated with self-reported Caucasian donors included about 81% of the roughly 390 genotyped donors. In the later analysis, no new phenotypic data were used to find candidate immune exposures; instead, reliance was placed on TCR beta sequences and their occurrence across donors. On average, around 240,000 unique TCR beta nucleotide sequences were sequenced per donor among a few hundred genotyped donors of the cohort, with about 19% of those sequences being non-productive. To predict cytomegalovirus infection status, the study brought together high-throughput TCR immunosequencing, statistical association of individual TCRs with disease status, and machine learning. Donor age, sex, ethnicity and CMV serostatus were compiled together with the repertoire data. Both class I and class II loci were covered by HLA typing, at four-digit resolution. Along with the approximately 700-subject first cohort, a separate validation cohort of roughly 110 different subjects was used. Five DR-DQ haplotypes were treated as single units for association and clustering because of strong linkage in the cohort. An early release covering roughly 640 HLA-typed donors comprised about 310 gigabases of sequencing data and around 80 million unique TCR sequences. Every repertoire in the discovery cohort had been generated on one and the same sequencing platform.

The cohort consisted of some 730 healthy bone marrow donors. At the time of sampling, every cohort member was nominally healthy, though immune exposures that went unrecorded were likely present. The donor tested CMV seronegative and was one of the 352 seronegative cohort members. Every donor gave a peripheral blood sample, and the peripheral blood mononuclear cells from that sample were used for TCR beta sequencing. Genomic DNA was extracted from the blood cell samples with the Qiagen DNeasy Blood Extraction Kit. As to this clone: Its antigen is unknown. No per-base quality is available; no much larger clone lies one base away.

General study outcomes and caveats: Strong co-occurrence of HLA alleles, especially DR and DQ, made assigning TCR associations to individual alleles difficult. Presence/absence analyses assumed roughly uniform sequencing depth across donors, an assumption that may not hold. V-gene and J-gene trimming of TCR beta chains was associated with a missense DCLRE1C variant in a later genetic analysis, and the association was replicated in an independent cohort. The authors suggested that the approach could potentially be generalized to other disease states and immunological phenotypes. This cohort had only TCR beta chains sequenced, and the lack of alpha or paired-chain data limited which features could be detected. A further reported finding was that TCR beta sequences accurately predicted the HLA-A and HLA-B alleles for most subjects in the first cohort. A later analysis associated some 17,000 TCR beta sequences with specific HLA alleles at a false discovery rate of 0.05. The sequencing pipeline was judged likely to have produced a cluster of highly shared sequence variants as a technical artifact. A later analysis reported that several top co-occurrence clusters appeared linked to parvovirus B19, influenza, CMV and Epstein-Barr virus. While some public TCRs were present in many individuals, most TCR sequences turned up only very rarely across donors. In the study, approximately 150 TCR beta chains were listed as associated with cytomegalovirus. Compared with equally common non-associated chains, HLA-associated TCR beta chains in a later analysis were more clonally expanded and had lower generation probabilities. According to a later genetic analysis, donors in an Asian-associated ancestry cluster had fewer N-insertions in productive TCRs than the approximately 700-donor mean. Linkage disequilibrium might explain the correlated functional status among segregating V segments, but an unknown experimental factor could not be ruled out. CMV serostatus was the only immune exposure information available for the cohort. In a later analysis, the rate of TCR association differed among HLA loci, with DRB1 alleles having the most associated TCRs and HLA-C alleles having the fewest. In vitro tests confirmed that three of the cytomegalovirus-associated TCR beta chains recognize cytomegalovirus antigens. A later analysis found that most CMV-associated TCR beta chains appeared HLA-restricted, with HLA associations seemingly driven largely by CMV exposure. Because some donors lacked HLA typing at each locus, the association tests relied only on the typed subset. Cytomegalovirus status was reported to be diagnosed by the classifier with high specificity and sensitivity in both the original and validation cohorts. Some IMGT-functional V segments, including TRBV6-2 and TRBV6-3, could not be told apart with the 87-base-pair reads, so those segments were excluded. In an earlier analysis of 587 of the donors, most TCR beta V segments appeared in productive rearrangements about 87% or about 30% of the time, broadly matching IMGT annotations. Because counts were too low, 15 to 20 rarely observed V segments, including chromosome 9 orphons, were left out of the earlier analysis of some 600 of the donors.

Library preparation used the immunoSEQ multiplex PCR assay. A mixture of 60 forward primers for TCR Vbeta segments and 13 reverse primers for TCR Jbeta segments was used in the multiplex PCR. A multiplex PCR assay on genomic DNA amplified the CDR3 region of rearranged TCR beta genes. On the Illumina HiSeq System, the amplified TCR beta libraries were sequenced as 87-base-pair reads. The paper's data handling went like this. In a later analysis, 70 million to 95 million unique TCR beta chains were counted across the roughly 670 repertoires, and approximately 11 million of these chains were shared by at least two donors. Raw reads were error-corrected and collapsed into unique sequences by a nearest-neighbor algorithm in which closely related sequences were merged to remove PCR and sequencing errors. V, D and J gene segments were assigned by aligning CDR3 sequences to IMGT reference sequences. For a sequence to be retained, a match of at least six nucleotides was required to both a V gene segment and a J gene segment. A rearrangement counted as productive if the CDR3 had no stop codons and remained in frame with V and J, and every other rearrangement counted as non-productive. Following IMGT convention, CDR3 was defined as the stretch from the second conserved V-encoded cysteine to the conserved J-encoded phenylalanine. The earlier analysis of about 640 of the donors excluded any sequence lacking an unambiguous match to a single V gene segment. An earlier analysis of about 590 of the donors classified V segments as functional when productive rearrangements were above 56.7% and as segregating when the standard deviation between donors was above 5%. A statistical classification framework was built to diagnose cytomegalovirus status from the catalog of TCR beta chain sequences. A later analysis assigned V and J genes by comparing TCR nucleotide sequences with IMGT/GENE-DB human TR gene sequences. A later analysis assigned CDR3 sequences and most-parsimonious VDJ recombination scenarios with the TCRdist pipeline. In a later analysis, each TCR beta chain was defined by its CDR3 amino acid sequence together with its V-gene family, and reads lacking a unique V-gene family were excluded. To address suspected cross-contamination and a sequencing artifact, a later analysis removed 450 to 700 highly shared, low-generation-probability nucleotide sequences. For each public chain, a later analysis derived a clonal expansion index from normalized ranks of inferred template counts within each repertoire. Generation probabilities in a later analysis came from a VDJ recombination model fitted to out-of-frame rearrangements, and those results were checked against IGoR. Hypergeometric tests were used in a later analysis to score TCR-TCR, TCR-HLA and TCR-CMV co-occurrence, with a repertoire-size bias correction applied to the TCR pairs. A later analysis estimated false discovery rates by permuting HLA or CMV assignments 20 times. A later analysis grouped co-occurring TCRs with DBSCAN, adding TCRdist sequence similarity when clustering within HLA-allele-positive subsets. Repertoires with fewer than 30,000 or more than 120,000 public chains were left out of co-occurrence clustering, as were a handful of repertoires with anomalous nucleotide sharing. Sourced from immuneACCESS, this table was stored by TCRdb with only in-frame sequences that have V and J called. A share of the clones is absent; for the studies checked, an unresolved V gene accounts for under half, and the remainder has no known explanation. For V, J and clone size, that table is used; D and trimming come from the DNA. This sample holds 310,000 or so clones; 85% to 90% were observed only once. Together, the top ten hold more than 2% of the sample.

The germline V gene provides CDR1 SGHRS and CDR2 YFSETQ. The CDR3 contains 15 residues, cysteine and phenylalanine counted. Solely the CDR3 DNA is kept, with 45 bases framed from the first base. Unmatched junction bases come to 8, with V trimmed by 3 bases and J by 6 bases. Specimen: PBMCs. The TCR was taken from a woman aged 18-30 years in good health and CMV-seronegative. The V gene is TRBV5-1 and the J gene is TRBJ2-3; 9 bases in between match TRBD1. DNA sequence: TGCGCCAGCAGCTCAACAGGGGGCCCCGGGGATACGCAGTATTTT. It specifies CASSSTGGPGDTQYF.